The source of this TCR beta chain is a study of blood T cell repertoires in COVID-19. Study information: PBMCs, B-cell-depleted T cells, or T cells were the source of the cDNA or gDNA that made up the material.

V lost 8 bases and J lost 1; bases outside the gene matches: 4. Germline CDR1 is LNHDA and CDR2 is SQIVND (reference sequence). This CDR3 has 14 amino acids. Each participant's cohort was designated according to participant-reported clinical history. Symptom resolution, clearance, or two negative PCRs marked the recovered donors of Cohort 3. Original processing methods: Reference gene primer amplification yielded estimated nucleated cell counts. Profiling relied on immunoSEQ multiplex PCR, and the TCRdb table lists in-frame clones only, not all of them. That table is the source of V, J and clone size, and D and trimming were worked out from the DNA. The data show approximately 210,000 clones, approximately 80% seen once.

The clonotype was recovered from a woman aged 55-70 years who had recovered from COVID-19. The chain recombines TRBV19 with TRBJ1-2; 10 bases match TRBD1. Material for sequencing was PBMCs or T cells enriched from blood (not recorded which). CDR3 DNA sequence: TGTGCCAGTGAGGGACAGGGGATTAACTATGGCTACACCTTC. Protein product: CASEGQGINYGYTF.